This T cell receptor beta chain was observed in a study of early T cells in non-severe SARS-CoV-2 infection. Across the study: Bulk RNA taken from unsorted whole blood was sequenced, leaving chains unpaired.

Study outcomes and limitations: Comparison of clonotypes with VDJdb favored anti-spike CD8 responses while missing private and CD4 specificities.

Germline loops: CDR1 DFQATT, CDR2 SNEGSKA (reference sequence). This CDR3 contains 12 residues. Trimming removed 5 bases at V and 2 bases at J, with 9 bases between. This clonotype was observed at least ten times. Its antigen remains unidentified. Unique molecular identifier tags were affixed to discrete cDNA molecules. A single record per CDR3 protein comes from TCRdb applying MiXCR to the 5' RACE reads. The top ten clones hold 21% of a sample with 100,000 to 150,000 distinct CDR3 sequences, 14% to 15% of them seen once. The TCR comes from an adult who was a healthcare worker with PCR-confirmed SARS-CoV-2 infection or an uninfected control (not recorded which). Sequenced sample: whole blood. The rearrangement links TRBV20-1 to TRBJ2-5; possible D gene TRBD2, 6 bases. The CDR3 protein is CSAGSGQETQYF. As DNA, the CDR3 is TGCAGTGCTGGCAGCGGGCAAGAGACCCAGTACTTC.